This T cell receptor beta chain was recovered during a study of cytomegalovirus exposure and HLA in healthy donors. Notes on the study in general: Reportedly, fewer N-insertions than the approximately 690-donor mean appeared in an Asian-associated ancestry cluster in a later analysis. A later look showed TCR association rates differing by HLA locus, highest for DRB1 and lowest for HLA-C.

This CDR3 region has 15 residues. The germline gives CDR1 LNHDA, CDR2 SQIVND (reference sequence). The V and J ends lost 3 bases and 6 bases respectively, with 15 bases between them. This clone was observed a handful of times. Its antigen is not identified. The PCR made use of 60 Vbeta and 13 Jbeta primers. The protocol was immunoSEQ multiplex PCR, while the TCRdb copy is restricted to in-frame clones and leaves out a portion. The table shows about 160,000 clones, with 85% occurring only once. The V call is TRBV19, the J call TRBJ2-1; D may be TRBD2 (5 bases). Material for sequencing was PBMCs. The sequence was obtained from a boy aged 2 to 9 in good health and CMV-seronegative. CDR3 coding DNA: TGTGCCAGTAGTATCAGTCGTGAGGGTGGCAATGAGCAGTTCTTC. Its translation is CASSISREGGNEQFF.